Here is one T cell receptor (beta chain) with its context. This entry is derived from a study of T cell responses to AZD1222 COVID-19 vaccine. The germline V gene has CDR1 SNHLY and CDR2 FYNNEI. CDR3 length: 13 amino acids. The V and J ends lost 10 bases and 1 base, in that order; junction bases with no gene match: 7. Using immunoSEQ multiplex PCR, the repertoire was profiled, and TCRdb retains in-frame clones only, with some absent. The sample has roughly 97,000 clones; nearly 95% are singletons. The receptor was derived from an adult in good health. The chain uses TRBV2 and TRBJ2-7, with 7 bases identical to TRBD1. The material was peripheral blood, obtained on day 0 of AZD1222 vaccination. The CDR3 DNA is TGTGCCAACACGAGGGGGCCGTCCTACGAGCAGTACTTC. Protein product: CANTRGPSYEQYF. The full variable domain, in which reference TRBV2 and TRBJ2-7 provide the parts outside the CDR3, is EPEVTQTPSHQVTQMGQEVILRCVPISNHLYFYWYRQILGQKVEFLVSFYNNEISEKSEIFDDQFSVERPDGSNFTLKIRSTKLEDSAMYFCANTRGPSYEQYFGPGTRLTVT.